This record covers a single T cell receptor (beta chain). The antigen remains undetermined. Germline lookup yields CDR1 SGHTA and CDR2 FQGNSA. The CDR3 has 16 residues. V gave up 4 bases and J gave up 0 bases, with 12 bases separating them. The study's findings and limits: Tumor Treg TCRs overlapped most with tumor naive CD4+ cells.

MiXCR, applied by TCRdb to the 5' RACE reads, yields one record per CDR3 protein. The repertoire holds roughly 40,000 distinct CDR3 sequences, approximately 17% seen once, with 2.8% in the top ten. The clonotype originates from a female donor with breast cancer. Sequencing input: naive CD4+ T cells sorted from a lymph node. Subset reported: naive CD4+ T cells, CD4+CD45RA+CD25-. The chain couples TRBV7-2 to TRBJ2-2; D is uncertain. CDR3 DNA sequence: TGTGCCAGCAGCTCCCGGCTCAGCGCGAACACCGGGGAGCTGTTTTTT. Its translation is CASSSRLSANTGELFF. The variable domain in full, completed from reference TRBV7-2 and TRBJ2-2, reads GAGVSQSPSNKVTEKGKDVELRCDPISGHTALYWYRQSLGQGLEFLIYFQGNSAPDKSGLPSDRFSAERTGGSVSTLTIQRTQQEDSAVYLCASSSRLSANTGELFFGEGSRLTVL.